These 5 T cell receptor beta chains originate from one sample sequenced in a study of T cell repertoires in cytomegalovirus infection. TCRdb re-called the reads with MiXCR, one entry per CDR3 protein. The data contain nearly 450,000 distinct CDR3 sequences, approximately 31% of them seen just once; the ten biggest clones take up roughly 13%. The sequenced sample was PBMCs. The source is a human donor in good health (CMV status not recorded). Some clones in this sample may be carry-over from other donors' samples.

Of note for this clonotype: A clone one base away is much larger, so this may be a read error. This likely comes from a read error, as the CDR3 has no conserved phenylalanine or tryptophan at its end. The chain employs TRBV7-2 and TRBJ2-1; possibly TRBD2 for D (5 bases). V was trimmed by 2 bases and J by 6 bases, leaving 17 bases between them. The germline gives CDR1 SGHTA, CDR2 FQGNSA. This CDR3 comprises 16 residues. CDR3 protein: CASSLRKTPGFNEQFC. The CDR3 DNA sequence: TGTGCCAGCAGCTTACGGAAGACTCCGGGGTTCAATGAGCAGTTCTGC.

Of note for this clonotype: A clone one base away is much larger, so this may be a read error. The V gene is TRBV7-8, the J gene TRBJ2-3; D may correspond to TRBD1 or TRBD2 (6 bases each). The CDR3 is 16 amino acids. Per the germline V gene, CDR1 is SGHVS and CDR2 is FQNEAQ. Trimming cost V 2 bases and J 6 bases, with 18 bases left between them. In DNA, the CDR3 is TGTGCCAGCAGCTTACGGGGGCGGGTGGCATTGGATACGCAGTATTTT. It translates to CASSLRGRVALDTQYF.

CDR3 sequence reads: CASSLITAGPPQETQYF. As DNA, the CDR3 is TGTGCCAGCAGCCTGATAACTGCAGGGCCGCCTCAAGAGACCCAGTACTTC. The chain is built from TRBV5-6 and TRBJ2-5, with D maybe TRBD1 (5 bases). There are 17 residues in the CDR3. Germline V gene sequence: CDR1 SGHDT, CDR2 YYEEEE. The ends were cut back, 4 bases at V and 2 bases at J, with 21 bases in the middle.

The chain carries TRBV6-5 and TRBJ2-7; 9 bases are a match to TRBD2. Per germline, CDR1 MNHEY and CDR2 SVGAGI. The J segment lost 0 bases and the V segment lost 7 bases, leaving 7 bases of the junction unmatched. The CDR3 runs 15 residues. CDR3 amino acids: CASTAGLAFSYEQYF. CDR3 sequence (DNA): TGTGCCAGCACCGCGGGACTAGCTTTCTCCTACGAGCAGTACTTC.

This clonotype came up a few times. The rearrangement joins TRBV6-6 to TRBJ2-1; D ambiguous. CDR3 size: 14 residues. Germline V gene lookup returns CDR1 MNHNY and CDR2 SVGAGI (reference sequence). Trimming took 5 bases from V and 2 from J, leaving 10 bases between them. This CDR3 reads CASSNMRAYNEQFF. CDR3 sequence (DNA): TGTGCCAGCAGTAACATGCGAGCCTACAATGAGCAGTTCTTC.